The rows below give T cell receptor beta chains drawn from one sample of a study of T cells after yellow fever vaccination. From the 5' RACE reads, TCRdb called clonotypes with MiXCR, one entry per CDR3 protein. Seen here are hundreds of thousands of distinct CDR3 sequences, 18% observed once, and the top ten hold over 15%. The source was PBMCs, collected before the yellow fever booster vaccination. Receptor source: a man aged 18-30 years who received the YFV17D yellow fever vaccine. CDR3s include the opening cysteine and the closing phenylalanine or tryptophan. The D gene is left open where the match is weak. Some rows have no size entry. The others give once, few or many, or a class for an expanded clone.

V gene,clone size,D gene,J gene,CDR3 DNA,CDR3 protein
TRBV7-9,.,TRBD1,TRBJ2-1,TGTGCCAGCAGCCACCGCACAGGGGCCGTTGTAGATGAGCAGTTCTTC,CASSHRTGAVVDEQFF
TRBV24-1,.,.,TRBJ1-1,TGTGCCACCAGTGCGGCTGATGAAGCTTTCTTT,CATSAADEAFF
TRBV7-7,few,.,TRBJ2-5,TGTGCCAGCAGCTCATTACAGGGCAACTCCCAGGAGACCCAGTACTTC,CASSSLQGNSQETQYF
TRBV7-6,few,.,TRBJ1-3,TGTGCCAGCAGCAGGGGAAGGGTCTCTGGAAACACCATATATTTT,CASSRGRVSGNTIYF
TRBV5-1,many,.,TRBJ1-1,TGCGCCAGCAGCTTGGTAGGGACGGGCACTGAAGCTTTCTTT,CASSLVGTGTEAFF
TRBV13,few,.,TRBJ1-2,TGTGCCAGCAGCTTAGGCGGGACCCTAGTCCGGTATGGCTACACCTTC,CASSLGGTLVRYGYTF
TRBV9,.,.,TRBJ2-1,TGTGCCAGCAGCGTAACGCGGGGTGGTAATGAGCAGTTCTTC,CASSVTRGGNEQFF
TRBV12-3/TRBV12-4,few,TRBD2,TRBJ2-1,TGTGCCAGCAGTTTCCTAGCGGGGGGGCCCTATGAGCAGTTCTTC,CASSFLAGGPYEQFF
TRBV7-3,.,.,TRBJ1-6,TGTGCCAGCAGGGCGGGGGGGGAAGAATCACCCCTCCACTTT,CASRAGGEESPLHF
TRBV11-2,.,TRBD2,TRBJ2-5,TGTGCCAGCGCGACTAGCGGACAAGAGACCCAGTACTTC,CASATSGQETQYF
TRBV6-2/TRBV6-3,few,TRBD1,TRBJ1-1,TGTGCCAGCAGTTGGACAGGGGGCGTCAACACTGAAGCTTTCTTT,CASSWTGGVNTEAFF
TRBV29-1,few,.,TRBJ2-3,TGCAGCGTGGTGGGAAGATTCGTAAATACGCAGTATTTT,CSVVGRFVNTQYF
TRBV7-8,.,.,TRBJ2-5,TGTGCCAGCAGCCTACGGTGGGCAGGAGAACAAGAGACCCAGTACTTC,CASSLRWAGEQETQYF
TRBV4-2,many,.,TRBJ2-4,TGTGCCAGCAGCCTGGGGGCTCCCGGAGACATTCAGTACTTC,CASSLGAPGDIQYF
TRBV11-2,many,.,TRBJ2-1,TGTGCCAGCAGCTTATTGTCCCCGGAGTACTACAATGAGCAGTTCTTC,CASSLLSPEYYNEQFF
TRBV29-1,few,.,TRBJ2-4,TGCAGCGTGACTCCCGGCGATATGAACATTCAGTACTTC,CSVTPGDMNIQYF
TRBV3-1,.,.,TRBJ1-3,TGTGCCAGCAGCCAGACAAATGGAAACACCATATATTTT,CASSQTNGNTIYF
TRBV7-2,few,.,TRBJ1-1,TGTGCCAGCACTAAAATGAACACTGAAGCTTTCTTT,CASTKMNTEAFF
TRBV4-1,few,TRBD1,TRBJ1-1,TGCGCCAGCAGCCAAGCACAGGGGGTAAACACTGAAGCTTTCTTT,CASSQAQGVNTEAFF
TRBV12-3/TRBV12-4,few,TRBD2,TRBJ2-5,TGTGCCAGCGGGTTGGGACTATCGATAGAGACCCAGTACTTC,CASGLGLSIETQYF
TRBV6-1,.,TRBD1,TRBJ2-1,TGTGCCAGCAGTGTACAGGGGATGATCTCCTACAATGAGCAGTTCTTC,CASSVQGMISYNEQFF
TRBV20-1,.,.,TRBJ1-5,TGCAGTGCTACTGTCCAAGATCAGCCCCAGCATTTT,CSATVQDQPQHF
TRBV20-1,few,.,TRBJ1-1,TGCAGTGCTAGTGACAGTAGTAAATTTGAAGCTTTCTTT,CSASDSSKFEAFF
TRBV27,few,TRBD2,TRBJ2-7,TGTGCCAGCAGTTTATGGGCGGGGGGCTCCTCCGAGCAGTACTTC,CASSLWAGGSSEQYF
TRBV20-1,.,.,TRBJ1-1,TGCAGTGCTAGAGAAGGGACCACTGAAGCTTTCTTT,CSAREGTTEAFF
TRBV18,few,.,TRBJ1-5,TGTGCCAGCTCACCATTAGCATTTTCCAATCAGCCCCAGCATTTT,CASSPLAFSNQPQHF
TRBV19,few,.,TRBJ2-2,TGTGCCAGTAGTATTCAATCGAACACCGGGGAGCTGTTTTTT,CASSIQSNTGELFF
TRBV7-6,few,.,TRBJ2-5,TGTGCCAGCAGCTTCCTCTCTCGACAGCAGGGAGAGACCCAGTACTTC,CASSFLSRQQGETQYF
TRBV7-2,.,.,TRBJ1-1,TGTGCCAGCAGTTTAAGGGGTAGGCTCACTGAAGCTTTCTTT,CASSLRGRLTEAFF
TRBV4-2,many,.,TRBJ1-6,TGTGCCAGCAGCCCGACGTTGGGGTATAATTCACCCCTCCACTTT,CASSPTLGYNSPLHF